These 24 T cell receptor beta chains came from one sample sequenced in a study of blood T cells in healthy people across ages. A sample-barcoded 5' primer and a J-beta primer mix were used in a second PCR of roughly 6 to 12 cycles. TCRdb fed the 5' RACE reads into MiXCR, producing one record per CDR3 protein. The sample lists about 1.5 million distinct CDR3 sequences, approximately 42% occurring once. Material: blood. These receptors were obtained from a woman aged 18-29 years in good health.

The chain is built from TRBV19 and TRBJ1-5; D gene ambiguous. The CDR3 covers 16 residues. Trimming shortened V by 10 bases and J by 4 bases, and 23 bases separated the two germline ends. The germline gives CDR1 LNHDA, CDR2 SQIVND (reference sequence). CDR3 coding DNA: TGTGCCATTTATTTGGCTATTACGGTGGGAAATCAGCCCCAGCATTTT. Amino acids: CAIYLAITVGNQPQHF.

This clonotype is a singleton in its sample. The chain's CDR3 is CASSLEDREGTQYF. The CDR3 DNA reads TGCGCCAGCAGCTTGGAAGACAGGGAGGGGACCCAGTACTTC. This chain connects TRBV5-1 to TRBJ2-7; D assignment may be TRBD1 or TRBD2 (7 bases each). TRBJ2-5 explains the end of the DNA better; the J call may be wrong. Per the germline V gene, CDR1 is SGHRS and CDR2 is YFSETQ. The CDR3 sequence is 14 residues long.

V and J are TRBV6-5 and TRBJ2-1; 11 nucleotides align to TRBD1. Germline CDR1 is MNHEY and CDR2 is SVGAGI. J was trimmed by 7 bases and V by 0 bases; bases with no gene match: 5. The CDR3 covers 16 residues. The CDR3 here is CASSYSWTGGRNEQFF. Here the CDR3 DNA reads TGTGCCAGCAGTTACTCGTGGACAGGGGGCAGGAATGAGCAGTTCTTC.

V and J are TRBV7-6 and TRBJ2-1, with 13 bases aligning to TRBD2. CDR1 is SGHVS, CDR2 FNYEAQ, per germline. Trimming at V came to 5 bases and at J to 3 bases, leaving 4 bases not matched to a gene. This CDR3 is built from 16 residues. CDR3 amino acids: CASSDGTSGDYNEQFF. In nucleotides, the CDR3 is TGTGCCAGCAGCGACGGGACTAGCGGGGACTACAATGAGCAGTTCTTC. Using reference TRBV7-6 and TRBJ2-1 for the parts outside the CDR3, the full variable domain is GAGVSQSPRYKVTKRGQDVALRCDPISGHVSLYWYRQALGQGPEFLTYFNYEAQQDKSGLPNDRFSAERPEGSISTLTIQRTEQRDSAMYRCASSDGTSGDYNEQFFGPGTRLTVL.

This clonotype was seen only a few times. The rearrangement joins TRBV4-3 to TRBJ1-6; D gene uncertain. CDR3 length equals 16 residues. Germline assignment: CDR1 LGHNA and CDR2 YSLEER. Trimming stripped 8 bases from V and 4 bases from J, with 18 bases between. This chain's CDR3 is CASQDLTRRYNSPLHF. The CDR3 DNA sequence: TGCGCCAGCCAAGATCTTACAAGACGGTATAATTCACCCCTCCACTTT.

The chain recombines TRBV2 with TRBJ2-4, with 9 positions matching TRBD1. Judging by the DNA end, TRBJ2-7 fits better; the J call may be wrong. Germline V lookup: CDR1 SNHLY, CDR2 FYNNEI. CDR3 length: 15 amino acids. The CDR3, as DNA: TGTGCCAGCAGCGATTTGGACAGGGGAACCTACGAGCAGTACTTC. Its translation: CASSDLDRGTYEQYF.

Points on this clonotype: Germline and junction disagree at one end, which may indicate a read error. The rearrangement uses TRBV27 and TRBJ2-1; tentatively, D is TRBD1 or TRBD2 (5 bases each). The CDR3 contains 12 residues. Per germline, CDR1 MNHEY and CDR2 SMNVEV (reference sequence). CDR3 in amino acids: CARGRGANEQLF. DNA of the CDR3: TGTGCCAGGGGACGGGGCGCGAATGAGCAGTTATTC.

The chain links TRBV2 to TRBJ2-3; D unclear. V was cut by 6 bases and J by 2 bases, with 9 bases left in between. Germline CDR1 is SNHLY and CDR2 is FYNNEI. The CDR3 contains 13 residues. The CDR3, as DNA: TGTGCCAGCAGACAACTCATCACAGATACGCAGTATTTT. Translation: CASRQLITDTQYF. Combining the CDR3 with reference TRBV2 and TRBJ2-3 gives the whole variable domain EPEVTQTPSHQVTQMGQEVILRCVPISNHLYFYWYRQILGQKVEFLVSFYNNEISEKSEIFDDQFSVERPDGSNFTLKIRSTKLEDSAMYFCASRQLITDTQYFGPGTRLTVL.

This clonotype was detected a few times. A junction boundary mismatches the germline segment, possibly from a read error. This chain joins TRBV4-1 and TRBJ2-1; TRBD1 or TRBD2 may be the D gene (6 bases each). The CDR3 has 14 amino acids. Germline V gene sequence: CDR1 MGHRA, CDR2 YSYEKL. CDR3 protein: CASGVGGSCNEQFF. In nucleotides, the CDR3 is TGCGCCAGCGGCGTGGGGGGCTCCTGCAATGAGCAGTTCTTC.

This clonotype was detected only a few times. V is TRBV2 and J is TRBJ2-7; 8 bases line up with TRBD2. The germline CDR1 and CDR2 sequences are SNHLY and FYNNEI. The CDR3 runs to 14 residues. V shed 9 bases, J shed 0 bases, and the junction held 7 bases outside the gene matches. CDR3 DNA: TGTGCCAGTATGCGGGGGGCCAGCTCCTACGAGCAGTACTTC. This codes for CASMRGASSYEQYF. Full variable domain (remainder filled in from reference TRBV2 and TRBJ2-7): EPEVTQTPSHQVTQMGQEVILRCVPISNHLYFYWYRQILGQKVEFLVSFYNNEISEKSEIFDDQFSVERPDGSNFTLKIRSTKLEDSAMYFCASMRGASSYEQYFGPGTRLTVT.

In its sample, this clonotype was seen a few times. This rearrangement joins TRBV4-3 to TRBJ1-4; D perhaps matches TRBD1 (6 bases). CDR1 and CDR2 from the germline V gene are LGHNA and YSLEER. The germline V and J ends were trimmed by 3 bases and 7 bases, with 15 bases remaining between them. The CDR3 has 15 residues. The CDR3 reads CASSHKGTGPEKLFF. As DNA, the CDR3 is TGCGCCAGCAGCCACAAGGGCACAGGGCCTGAAAAACTGTTTTTT.

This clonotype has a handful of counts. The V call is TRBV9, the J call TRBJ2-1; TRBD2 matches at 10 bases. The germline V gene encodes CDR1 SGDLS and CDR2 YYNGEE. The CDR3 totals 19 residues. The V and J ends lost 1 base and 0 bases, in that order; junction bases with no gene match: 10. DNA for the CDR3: TGTGCCAGCAGCGTAATGCCCCCAGCGGGGGGGAGCTCCTACAATGAGCAGTTCTTC. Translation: CASSVMPPAGGSSYNEQFF.

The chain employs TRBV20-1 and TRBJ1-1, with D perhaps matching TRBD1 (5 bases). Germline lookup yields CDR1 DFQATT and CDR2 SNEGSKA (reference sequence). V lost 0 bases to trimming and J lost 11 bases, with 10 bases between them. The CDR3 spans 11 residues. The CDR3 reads CSARDPRDAFF. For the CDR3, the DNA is TGCAGTGCTAGAGATCCCAGGGATGCTTTCTTT.

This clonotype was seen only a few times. The CDR3 nucleotides read TGCGCCAGCAGCCCGCCTTTGGGCCGAGGCTACACCTTC. It translates to CASSPPLGRGYTF. The chain links TRBV4-1 to TRBJ1-2; D uncertain. There are 13 residues in the CDR3. Germline lookup yields CDR1 MGHRA and CDR2 YSYEKL. Trimming left V 4 bases short and J 8 bases short, with 14 bases between.

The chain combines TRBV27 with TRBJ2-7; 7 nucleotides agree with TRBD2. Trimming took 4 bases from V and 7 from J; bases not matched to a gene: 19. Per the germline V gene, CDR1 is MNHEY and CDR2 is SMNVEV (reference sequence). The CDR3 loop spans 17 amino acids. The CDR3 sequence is CASSSFLAVDLYNEQYF. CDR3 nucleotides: TGTGCCAGCAGTTCTTTTCTAGCGGTGGACCTCTACAATGAGCAGTACTTC.

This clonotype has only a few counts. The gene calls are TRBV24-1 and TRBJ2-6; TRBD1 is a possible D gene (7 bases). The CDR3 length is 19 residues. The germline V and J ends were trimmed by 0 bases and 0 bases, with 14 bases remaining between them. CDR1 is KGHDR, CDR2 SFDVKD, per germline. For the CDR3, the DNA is TGTGCCACCAGTGATTTGCGCGGGACAGCCTTCTCTGGGGCCAACGTCCTGACTTTC. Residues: CATSDLRGTAFSGANVLTF.

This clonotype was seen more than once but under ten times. CDR3: CASRPQGVRTLHF. In DNA, the CDR3 is TGTGCCAGCAGACCCCAGGGGGTGAGGACCCTCCACTTT. The chain is built from TRBV6-2 or TRBV6-3 and TRBJ1-6, with 7 nucleotides matching TRBD1. Germline V lookup: CDR1 MNHEY, CDR2 SVGEGT. V dropped 6 bases and J dropped 14; count of bases not matched to a gene: 10. This CDR3 spans 13 amino acids.

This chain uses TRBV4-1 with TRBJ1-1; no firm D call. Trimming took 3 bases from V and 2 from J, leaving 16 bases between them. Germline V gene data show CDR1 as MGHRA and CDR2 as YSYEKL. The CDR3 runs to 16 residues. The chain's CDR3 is CASSHHQSRSNTEAFF. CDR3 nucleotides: TGCGCCAGCAGCCATCACCAGTCTCGATCCAACACTGAAGCTTTCTTT.

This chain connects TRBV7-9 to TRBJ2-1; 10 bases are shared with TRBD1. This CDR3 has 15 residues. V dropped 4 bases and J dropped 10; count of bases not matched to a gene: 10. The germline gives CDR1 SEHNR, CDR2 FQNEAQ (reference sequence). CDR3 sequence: CASSCRQGAALEQFF. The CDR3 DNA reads TGTGCCAGCAGCTGCCGACAGGGGGCGGCCTTAGAGCAGTTCTTC.

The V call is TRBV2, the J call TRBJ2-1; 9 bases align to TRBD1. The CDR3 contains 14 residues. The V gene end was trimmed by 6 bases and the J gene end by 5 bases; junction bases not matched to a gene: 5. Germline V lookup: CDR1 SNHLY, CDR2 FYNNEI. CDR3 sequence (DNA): TGTGCCAGCAGCTGGGACAGGGCGAACAATGAGCAGTTCTTC. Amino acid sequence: CASSWDRANNEQFF.

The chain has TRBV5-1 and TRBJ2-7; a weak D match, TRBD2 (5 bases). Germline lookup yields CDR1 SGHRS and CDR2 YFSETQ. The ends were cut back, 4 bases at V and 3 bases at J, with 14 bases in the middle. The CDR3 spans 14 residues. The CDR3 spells CASSVSATGYEQYF. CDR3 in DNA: TGCGCCAGCAGCGTTAGCGCAACGGGCTACGAGCAGTACTTC. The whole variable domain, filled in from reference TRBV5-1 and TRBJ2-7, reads KAGVTQTPRYLIKTRGQQVTLSCSPISGHRSVSWYQQTPGQGLQFLFEYFSETQRNKGNFPGRFSGRQFSNSRSEMNVSTLELGDSALYLCASSVSATGYEQYFGPGTRLTVT.

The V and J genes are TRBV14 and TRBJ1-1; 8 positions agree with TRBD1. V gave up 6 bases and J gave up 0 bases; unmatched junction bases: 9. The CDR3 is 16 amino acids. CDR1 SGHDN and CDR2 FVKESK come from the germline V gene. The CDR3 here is CASSHRGSLMNTEAFF. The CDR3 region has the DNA TGTGCCAGCAGTCACAGGGGGTCCCTTATGAACACTGAAGCTTTCTTT.

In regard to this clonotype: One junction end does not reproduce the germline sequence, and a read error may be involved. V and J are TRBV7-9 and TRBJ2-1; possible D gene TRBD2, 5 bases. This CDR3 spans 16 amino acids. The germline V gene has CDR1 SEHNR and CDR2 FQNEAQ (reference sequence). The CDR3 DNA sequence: TGTGTCAGCAGCTTAGGGTGGAGTAGCGTCGACAATGAGCAGTTCTTC. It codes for CVSSLGWSSVDNEQFF.

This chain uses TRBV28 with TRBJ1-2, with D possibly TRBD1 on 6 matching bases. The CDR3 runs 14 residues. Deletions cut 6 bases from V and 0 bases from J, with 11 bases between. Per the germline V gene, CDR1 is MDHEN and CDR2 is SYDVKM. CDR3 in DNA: TGTGCCAGCAGACCAAGGGGGTCTAACTATGGCTACACCTTC. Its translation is CASRPRGSNYGYTF.